Detailed here is one TCR beta chain. Its antigen is not identified. These data originate in a study of shared clonotypes between healthy human individuals. Overall study findings and caveats: Sampling involved blood alone; tissue repertoires likely differ.

Germline lookup yields CDR1 SGHRS and CDR2 YFSETQ. The CDR3 length is 13 residues. The V gene lost 0 bases and the J gene lost 5 bases, with 8 bases spanning the gap. Running of the assay took place at deep level. Unsorted PBMC DNA went through sequencing on ten immunoSEQ deep assay plates. This table comes from immunoSEQ multiplex PCR, and its TCRdb copy is limited to in-frame clones, with some not included. The repertoire includes 520,000 or so clones, 79% of them detected once, and 10% to 15% sits in the top ten. The TCR was taken from a woman between 35 and 50 years old in good health. Some clones in this sample may be carry-over from other donors' samples. The sample comprised PBMCs. V gene TRBV5-1 combines with J gene TRBJ1-1; D remains unclear. In nucleotides, the CDR3 is TGCGCCAGCAGCTTGGGACGGAAAACTGAAGCTTTCTTT. It translates to CASSLGRKTEAFF.